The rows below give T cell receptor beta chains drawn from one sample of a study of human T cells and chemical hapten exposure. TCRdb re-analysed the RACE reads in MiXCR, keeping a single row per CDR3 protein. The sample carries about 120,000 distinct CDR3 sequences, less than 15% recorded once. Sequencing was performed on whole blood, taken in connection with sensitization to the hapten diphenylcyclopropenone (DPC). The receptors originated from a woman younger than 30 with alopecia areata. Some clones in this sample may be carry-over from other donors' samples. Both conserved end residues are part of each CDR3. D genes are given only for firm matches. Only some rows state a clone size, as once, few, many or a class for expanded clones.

CASSEAYRPDSPLHF | TGTGCCAGCAGTGAAGCCTACAGGCCGGATTCACCCCTCCACTTT | TRBV6-1 | NA | TRBJ1-6 | few
CASSVNRDSHSEQFF | TGTGCCAGCAGCGTTAACCGGGACAGCCATAGTGAGCAGTTCTTC | TRBV9 | TRBD1 | TRBJ2-1 | many
CASILQGTGELFF | TGTGCCAGCATCCTACAGGGGACCGGGGAGCTGTTTTTT | TRBV7-9 | TRBD1 | TRBJ2-2 | many
CASSSLLGSTSHTEAFF | TGTGCCAGCAGCTCCCTTTTGGGGTCCACTTCCCACACTGAAGCTTTCTTT | TRBV27 | NA | TRBJ1-1 | many
CASSAKRGEMNTEAFF | TGTGCCAGCAGCGCCAAGCGGGGCGAAATGAACACTGAAGCTTTCTTT | TRBV5-5 | NA | TRBJ1-1 | NA
CASSLVVNEQFF | TGTGCCAGCAGCTTGGTAGTGAATGAGCAGTTCTTC | TRBV5-6 | NA | TRBJ2-1 | few
CASKRRDREVYEQYF | TGTGCCAGCAAAAGGAGGGACAGGGAAGTCTACGAGCAGTACTTC | TRBV28 | TRBD1 | TRBJ2-7 | few
CSVGGTREGDEQFF | TGCAGCGTTGGGGGGACCCGGGAGGGCGATGAGCAGTTCTTC | TRBV29-1 | TRBD2 | TRBJ2-1 | NA
CASSLVVSPLHF | TGTGCCAGCAGTTTGGTGGTTTCACCCCTCCACTTT | TRBV28 | NA | TRBJ1-6 | NA
CASRFLKGDNEQFF | TGTGCCAGCAGGTTCTTAAAGGGCGACAATGAGCAGTTCTTC | TRBV11-2 | NA | TRBJ2-1 | few
CAWSVLAGYNEQFF | TGTGCCTGGAGTGTCCTAGCGGGGTACAATGAGCAGTTCTTC | TRBV30 | TRBD2 | TRBJ2-1 | NA
CASSQDPGQRSGNTIYF | TGTGCCAGCAGCCAAGATCCGGGACAGCGCTCTGGAAACACCATATATTTT | TRBV3-1 | TRBD1 | TRBJ1-3 | NA
CSARSEVEPQHF | TGCAGTGCTAGAAGTGAGGTCGAGCCCCAGCATTTT | TRBV20-1 | NA | TRBJ1-5 | few
CASSTLSTDTDTQYF | TGTGCCAGCAGCACCCTGTCAACGGACACAGATACGCAGTATTTT | TRBV7-6 | NA | TRBJ2-3 | few
CAISESKPPLQGAGNTIYF | TGTGCCATCAGTGAGTCGAAACCCCCCTTACAGGGGGCTGGAAACACCATATATTTT | TRBV10-3 | TRBD1 | TRBJ1-3 | few
CASSVDPVTEAFF | TGTGCCAGCAGCGTAGATCCGGTCACTGAAGCTTTCTTT | TRBV9 | NA | TRBJ1-1 | many
CASSSPGLGSPLHF | TGTGCCAGCAGCTCCCCGGGACTCGGGTCACCCCTCCACTTT | TRBV5-6 | NA | TRBJ1-6 | few
CASSQDTIGNTIYF | TGTGCCAGCAGCCAAGATACTATTGGAAACACCATATATTTT | TRBV3-1 | NA | TRBJ1-3 | few
CSARLGWDDTEAFF | TGCAGTGCTAGACTGGGATGGGACGACACTGAAGCTTTCTTT | TRBV20-1 | NA | TRBJ1-1 | few
CATTGVNSYEQYF | TGTGCCACCACGGGGGTTAACTCCTACGAGCAGTACTTC | TRBV6-2/TRBV6-3 | NA | TRBJ2-7 | many
CASSYDATVYDEQFF | TGTGCCAGCAGTTACGATGCGACGGTGTACGATGAGCAGTTCTTC | TRBV6-2/TRBV6-3 | NA | TRBJ2-1 | NA
CASSFQTRGVGYTF | TGTGCCAGCAGTTTCCAGACCCGCGGAGTTGGCTACACCTTC | TRBV28 | NA | TRBJ1-2 | NA
CASSTTDEQFF | TGTGCCAGCAGTACTACGGATGAGCAGTTCTTC | TRBV2 | NA | TRBJ2-1 | many
CASKLRGVSDTQYF | TGTGCCAGCAAACTACGAGGGGTCTCAGATACGCAGTATTTT | TRBV6-6 | NA | TRBJ2-3 | NA
CASSWDSQSTGELFF | TGTGCCAGCAGCTGGGACAGTCAAAGCACCGGGGAGCTGTTTTTT | TRBV7-2 | TRBD1 | TRBJ2-2 | many
CASGLVGPQYF | TGTGCTAGTGGTTTGGTAGGCCCTCAGTACTTC | TRBV12-5 | NA | TRBJ2-4 | few
CATSTGRSAVYEQYF | TGTGCCACCAGCACTGGACGCTCAGCTGTCTACGAGCAGTACTTC | TRBV15 | NA | TRBJ2-7 | few
CASSLGGSRNTQYF | TGTGCCAGCAGCTTAGGGGGATCCCGCAATACGCAGTATTTT | TRBV7-8 | NA | TRBJ2-3 | NA
CASSSSQASNEQFF | TGTGCCAGCAGCTCATCTCAGGCCTCCAATGAGCAGTTCTTC | TRBV16 | NA | TRBJ2-1 | many
CASSSRYSEAFF | TGTGCCAGCAGTTCCAGGTATTCTGAAGCTTTCTTT | TRBV27 | NA | TRBJ1-1 | NA
CASSPLTERGGYTF | TGCGCCAGCAGTCCTCTGACGGAACGGGGAGGCTACACCTTC | TRBV4-3 | NA | TRBJ1-2 | many
CTYRDLTPEQFF | TGCACGTACCGGGACCTAACCCCGGAGCAGTTCTTC | TRBV29-1 | NA | TRBJ2-1 | NA
CASSQGQFSNTDTQYF | TGCGCCAGCAGCCAAGGTCAATTCTCCAACACAGATACGCAGTATTTT | TRBV4-3 | NA | TRBJ2-3 | NA
CASNRDIGDEQFF | TGTGCCAGCAACAGGGATATTGGGGATGAGCAGTTCTTC | TRBV2 | NA | TRBJ2-1 | few
CSAIGQAYEQYF | TGCAGTGCCATCGGACAGGCCTACGAGCAGTACTTC | TRBV20-1 | TRBD1 | TRBJ2-7 | few
CAISESPEQYF | TGTGCCATCAGTGAGTCCCCCGAGCAGTACTTC | TRBV10-3 | NA | TRBJ2-7 | NA
CASSPLSVTEQYF | TGTGCCAGCAGCCCACTATCGGTTACCGAGCAGTACTTC | TRBV7-8 | NA | TRBJ2-7 | few
CSARLGPSGGADTDTQYF | TGCAGTGCTAGACTTGGCCCTAGCGGGGGGGCTGACACAGATACGCAGTATTTT | TRBV20-1 | TRBD2 | TRBJ2-3 | NA
CASSFMGQGAREQYF | TGTGCCAGCAGCTTTATGGGCCAGGGGGCGCGGGAGCAGTACTTC | TRBV7-9 | TRBD1 | TRBJ2-7 | NA
CASSPGQETQYF | TGTGCCAGTAGTCCCGGCCAAGAGACCCAGTACTTC | TRBV19 | NA | TRBJ2-5 | many
CASTLGAEEETQYF | TGTGCCAGCACCTTAGGGGCAGAAGAAGAGACCCAGTACTTC | TRBV12-3/TRBV12-4 | NA | TRBJ2-5 | NA
CASSVKGFRDEKLFF | TGTGCCAGCAGCGTAAAGGGCTTTAGGGATGAAAAACTGTTTTTT | TRBV11-2 | NA | TRBJ1-4 | few
CASSPLGPAHNEQFF | TGTGCCAGCAGTCCCTTAGGGCCAGCACACAATGAGCAGTTCTTC | TRBV12-3/TRBV12-4 | NA | TRBJ2-1 | few
CASSWGPALSGNTIYF | TGTGCCAGCAGTTGGGGGCCCGCTCTCTCCGGAAACACCATATATTTT | TRBV28 | NA | TRBJ1-3 | few
CASSVIATDTQYF | TGTGCCAGCAGCGTGATAGCCACAGATACGCAGTATTTT | TRBV9 | NA | TRBJ2-3 | many
CARPISAFF | TGTGCCAGACCTATTTCAGCTTTCTTT | TRBV6-5 | NA | TRBJ1-1 | few
CAWSDVTGDGYTF | TGTGCCTGGAGTGACGTAACAGGGGATGGCTACACCTTC | TRBV30 | TRBD1 | TRBJ1-2 | few
CASSAQGANEQFF | TGTGCCAGCTCAGCACAGGGGGCCAATGAGCAGTTCTTC | TRBV18 | TRBD1 | TRBJ2-1 | NA
CASSQDAVPWDTQYF | TGTGCCAGCAGCCAGGACGCGGTCCCTTGGGATACGCAGTATTTT | TRBV6-4 | NA | TRBJ2-3 | NA
CASSPLQGAKNIQYF | TGTGCCAGCAGTCCTCTACAGGGAGCCAAAAACATTCAGTACTTC | TRBV6-6 | NA | TRBJ2-4 | NA
CASSLVGAGLVYGYTF | TGTGCCAGCAGCTTGGTAGGAGCAGGGTTGGTCTATGGCTACACCTTC | TRBV5-4 | NA | TRBJ1-2 | NA
CSVGQGSYEQYF | TGCAGCGTTGGACAGGGGTCCTACGAGCAGTACTTC | TRBV29-1 | TRBD1 | TRBJ2-7 | many
CASSPRTGRASTDTQYF | TGTGCCAGCAGCCCGCGGACAGGCCGGGCTAGCACAGATACGCAGTATTTT | TRBV7-9 | TRBD1 | TRBJ2-3 | NA
CASSRGELSSDTQYF | TGTGCCAGCAGCAGGGGGGAGTTAAGCTCAGATACGCAGTATTTT | TRBV6-2/TRBV6-3 | NA | TRBJ2-3 | once
CASSPSGPYEQYF | TGTGCCAGCTCACCAAGCGGCCCCTACGAGCAGTACTTC | TRBV18 | NA | TRBJ2-7 | few
CASSLGENTGELFF | TGCGCCAGCAGCTTGGGGGAGAACACCGGGGAGCTGTTTTTT | TRBV5-1 | NA | TRBJ2-2 | few
CASSIAPDGGELFF | TGTGCCAGTAGTATAGCCCCGGATGGCGGGGAGCTGTTTTTT | TRBV19 | NA | TRBJ2-2 | NA